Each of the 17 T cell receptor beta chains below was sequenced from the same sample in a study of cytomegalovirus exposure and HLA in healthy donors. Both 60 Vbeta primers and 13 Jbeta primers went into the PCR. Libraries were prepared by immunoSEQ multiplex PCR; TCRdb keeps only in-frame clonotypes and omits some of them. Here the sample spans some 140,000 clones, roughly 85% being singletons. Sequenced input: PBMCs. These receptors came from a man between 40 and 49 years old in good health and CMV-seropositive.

CDR3 nucleotide sequence: TGTGCCAGCAGGACGGGACTCCTCCCGGGCGGGGAGCTGTTTTTT. This encodes CASRTGLLPGGELFF. The V call is TRBV2, the J call TRBJ2-2; tentatively, D is TRBD2 (6 bases). Trimming shortened V by 6 bases and J by 7 bases, and 18 bases separated the two germline ends. The germline V gene has CDR1 SNHLY and CDR2 FYNNEI. The CDR3 is 15 residues long.

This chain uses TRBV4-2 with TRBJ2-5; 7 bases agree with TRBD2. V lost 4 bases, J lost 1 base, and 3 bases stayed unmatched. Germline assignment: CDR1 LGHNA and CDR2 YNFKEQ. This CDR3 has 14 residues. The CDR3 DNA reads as TGTGCCAGCAGCCTTCGGGGGGTCCAAGAGACCCAGTACTTC. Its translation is CASSLRGVQETQYF.

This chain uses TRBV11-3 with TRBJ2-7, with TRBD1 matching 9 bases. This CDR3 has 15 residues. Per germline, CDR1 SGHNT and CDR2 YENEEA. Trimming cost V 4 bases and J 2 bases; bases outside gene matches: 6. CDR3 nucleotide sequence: TGTGCCAGCAGCTCTAGGACAGGGGAAACCTACGAGCAGTACTTC. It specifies CASSSRTGETYEQYF.

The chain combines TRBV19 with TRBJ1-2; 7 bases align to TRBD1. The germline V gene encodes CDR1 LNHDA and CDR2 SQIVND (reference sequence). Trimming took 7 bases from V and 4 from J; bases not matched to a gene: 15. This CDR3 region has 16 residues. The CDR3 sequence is CASKEVDRSTVYGYTF. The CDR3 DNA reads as TGTGCCAGTAAGGAGGTGGACAGGTCGACGGTCTATGGCTACACCTTC.

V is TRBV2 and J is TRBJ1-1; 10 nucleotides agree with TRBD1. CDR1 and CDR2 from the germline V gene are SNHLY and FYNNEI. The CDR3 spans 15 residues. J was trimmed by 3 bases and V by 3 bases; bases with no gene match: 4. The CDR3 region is CASSEDRGFHTEAFF. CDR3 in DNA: TGTGCCAGCAGTGAGGACAGGGGGTTCCACACTGAAGCTTTCTTT.

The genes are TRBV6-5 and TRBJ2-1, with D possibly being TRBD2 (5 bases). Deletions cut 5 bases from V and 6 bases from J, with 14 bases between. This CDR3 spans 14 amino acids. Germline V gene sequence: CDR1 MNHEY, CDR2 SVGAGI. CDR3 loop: CASSGSLAPNEQFF. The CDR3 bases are TGTGCCAGCAGTGGATCGTTAGCGCCCAATGAGCAGTTCTTC.

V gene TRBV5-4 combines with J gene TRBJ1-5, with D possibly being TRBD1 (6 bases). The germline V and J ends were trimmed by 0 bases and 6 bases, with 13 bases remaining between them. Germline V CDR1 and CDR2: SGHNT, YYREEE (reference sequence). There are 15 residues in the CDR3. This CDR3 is CASSLGGGEGQPQHF. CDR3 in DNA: TGTGCCAGCAGCTTGGGTGGGGGCGAGGGTCAGCCCCAGCATTTT.

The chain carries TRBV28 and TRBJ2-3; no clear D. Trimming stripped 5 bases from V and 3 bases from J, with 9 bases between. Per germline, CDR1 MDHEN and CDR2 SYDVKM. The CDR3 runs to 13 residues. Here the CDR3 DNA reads TGTGCCAGCAGTAACGGCGGTACAGATACGCAGTATTTT. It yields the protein CASSNGGTDTQYF.

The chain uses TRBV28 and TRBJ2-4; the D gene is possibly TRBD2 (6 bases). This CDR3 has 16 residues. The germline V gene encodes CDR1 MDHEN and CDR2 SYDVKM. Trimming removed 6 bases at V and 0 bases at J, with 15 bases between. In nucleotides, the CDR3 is TGTGCCAGCAGCGGGGGTATTTTACTAGCCAAAAACATTCAGTACTTC. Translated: CASSGGILLAKNIQYF.

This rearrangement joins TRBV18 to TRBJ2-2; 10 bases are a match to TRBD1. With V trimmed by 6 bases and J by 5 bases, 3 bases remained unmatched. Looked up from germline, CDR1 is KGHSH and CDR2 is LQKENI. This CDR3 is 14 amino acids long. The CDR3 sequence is CASSTGGWTGELFF. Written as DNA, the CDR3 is TGTGCCAGCTCGACAGGGGGCTGGACCGGGGAGCTGTTTTTT.

The CDR3 is CASSFQGNTEAFF. CDR3 in DNA: TGTGCCAGCAGCTTCCAGGGGAACACTGAAGCTTTCTTT. The chain couples TRBV7-8 to TRBJ1-1, with D tentatively TRBD1 (5 bases). The germline V gene has CDR1 SGHVS and CDR2 FQNEAQ. Trimming stripped 3 bases from V and 1 base from J, with 6 bases between. CDR3 size: 13 residues.

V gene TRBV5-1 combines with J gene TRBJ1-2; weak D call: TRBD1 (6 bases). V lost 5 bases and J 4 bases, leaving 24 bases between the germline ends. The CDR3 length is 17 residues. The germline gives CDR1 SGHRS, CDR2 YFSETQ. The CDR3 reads CASRGGVGTSDFYGYTF. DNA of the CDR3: TGCGCCAGCAGAGGGGGGGTGGGGACCTCGGATTTCTATGGCTACACCTTC. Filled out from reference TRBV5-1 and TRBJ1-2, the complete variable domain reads KAGVTQTPRYLIKTRGQQVTLSCSPISGHRSVSWYQQTPGQGLQFLFEYFSETQRNKGNFPGRFSGRQFSNSRSEMNVSTLELGDSALYLCASRGGVGTSDFYGYTFGSGTRLTVV.

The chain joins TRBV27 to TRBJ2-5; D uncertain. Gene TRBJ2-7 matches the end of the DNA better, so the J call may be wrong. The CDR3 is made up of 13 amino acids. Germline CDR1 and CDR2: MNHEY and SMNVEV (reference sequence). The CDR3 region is CASSPLTLREQYF. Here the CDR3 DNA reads TGTGCCAGCAGCCCCTTAACCCTACGCGAGCAGTACTTC.

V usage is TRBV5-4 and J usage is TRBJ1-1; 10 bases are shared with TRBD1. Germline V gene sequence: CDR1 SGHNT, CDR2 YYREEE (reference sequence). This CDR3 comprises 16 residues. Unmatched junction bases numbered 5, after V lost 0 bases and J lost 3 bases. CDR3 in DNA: TGTGCCAGCAGCTTGGCGGCCGGGACAGGGGACACTGAAGCTTTCTTT. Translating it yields CASSLAAGTGDTEAFF.

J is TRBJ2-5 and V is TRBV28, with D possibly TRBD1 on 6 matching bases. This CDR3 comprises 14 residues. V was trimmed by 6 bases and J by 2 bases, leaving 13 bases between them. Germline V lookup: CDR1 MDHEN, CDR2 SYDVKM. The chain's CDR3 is CASRGPGEQETQYF. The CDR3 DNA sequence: TGTGCCAGCAGGGGCCCAGGGGAACAAGAGACCCAGTACTTC.

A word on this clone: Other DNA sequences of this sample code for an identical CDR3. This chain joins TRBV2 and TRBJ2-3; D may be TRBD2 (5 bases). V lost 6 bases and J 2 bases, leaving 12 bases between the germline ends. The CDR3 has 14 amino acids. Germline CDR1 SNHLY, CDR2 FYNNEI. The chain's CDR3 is CASSATRNTDTQYF. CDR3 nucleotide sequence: TGTGCCAGCAGCGCCACTAGAAACACAGATACGCAGTATTTT.

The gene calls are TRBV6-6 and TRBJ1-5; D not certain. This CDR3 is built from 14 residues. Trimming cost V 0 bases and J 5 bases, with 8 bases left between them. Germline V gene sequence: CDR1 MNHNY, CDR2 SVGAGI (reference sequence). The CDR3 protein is CASSYSARDQPQHF. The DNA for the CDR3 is TGTGCCAGCAGTTACTCGGCCCGGGATCAGCCCCAGCATTTT.